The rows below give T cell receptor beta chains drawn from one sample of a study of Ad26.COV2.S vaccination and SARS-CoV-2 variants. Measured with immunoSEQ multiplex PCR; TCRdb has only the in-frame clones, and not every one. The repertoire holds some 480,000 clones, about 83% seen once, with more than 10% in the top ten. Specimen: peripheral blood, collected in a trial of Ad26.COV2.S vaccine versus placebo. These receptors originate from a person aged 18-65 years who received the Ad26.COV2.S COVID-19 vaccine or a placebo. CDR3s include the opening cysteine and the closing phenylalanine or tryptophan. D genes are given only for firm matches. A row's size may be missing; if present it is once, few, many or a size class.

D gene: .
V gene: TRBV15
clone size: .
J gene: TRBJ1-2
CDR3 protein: CATSRDVTGYTF
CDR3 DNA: TGTGCCACCAGCAGAGATGTCACTGGCTACACCTTC

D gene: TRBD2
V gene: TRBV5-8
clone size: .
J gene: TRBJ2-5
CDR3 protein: CASSRLAGRNQETQYF
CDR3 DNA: TGTGCCAGCAGCAGATTAGCGGGAAGGAACCAAGAGACCCAGTACTTC

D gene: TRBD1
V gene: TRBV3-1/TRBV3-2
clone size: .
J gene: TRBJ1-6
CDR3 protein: CASSLRSGQGSSPLHF
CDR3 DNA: TGTGCCAGCAGCCTCCGATCAGGACAGGGGAGTTCACCCCTCCACTTT

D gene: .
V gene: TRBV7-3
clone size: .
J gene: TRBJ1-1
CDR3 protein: CASSLTLRGEAFF
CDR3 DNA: TGTGCCAGCAGCTTAACGCTCAGGGGTGAAGCTTTCTTT

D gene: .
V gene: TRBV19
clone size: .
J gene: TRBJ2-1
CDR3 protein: CAGEGQGLGNEQFF
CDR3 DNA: TGTGCCGGCGAGGGGCAGGGATTAGGTAATGAGCAGTTCTTC

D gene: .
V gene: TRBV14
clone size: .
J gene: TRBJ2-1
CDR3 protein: CASSHERATYNEQFF
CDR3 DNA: TGTGCCAGCAGCCACGAGCGGGCCACCTACAATGAGCAGTTCTTC

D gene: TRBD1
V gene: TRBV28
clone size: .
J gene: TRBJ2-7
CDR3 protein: CASSSPGQRTEQYF
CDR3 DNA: TGTGCCAGCAGTTCCCCGGGACAGAGAACCGAGCAGTACTTC

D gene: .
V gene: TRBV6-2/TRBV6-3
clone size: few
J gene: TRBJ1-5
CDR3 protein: CASSYFGTVNQPQHF
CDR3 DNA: TGTGCCAGCAGTTACTTTGGGACCGTCAATCAGCCCCAGCATTTT

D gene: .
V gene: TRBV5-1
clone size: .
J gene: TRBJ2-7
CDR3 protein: CASRPGTPAYEQYF
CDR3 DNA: TGCGCCAGCAGACCCGGGACACCGGCCTACGAGCAGTACTTC

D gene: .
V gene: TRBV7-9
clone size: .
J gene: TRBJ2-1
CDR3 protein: CASSLVRVFHGNEQFF
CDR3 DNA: TGTGCCAGCAGCTTAGTGCGGGTCTTTCACGGGAATGAGCAGTTCTTC

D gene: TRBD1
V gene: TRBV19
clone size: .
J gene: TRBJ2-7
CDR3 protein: CASPRTGEREQYF
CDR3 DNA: TGTGCCAGTCCCCGGACAGGGGAGCGAGAGCAGTACTTC

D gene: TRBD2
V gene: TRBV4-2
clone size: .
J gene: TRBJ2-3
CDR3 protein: CASSQGQGAGVSTDTQYF
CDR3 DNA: TGTGCCAGCAGCCAAGGCCAGGGAGCGGGAGTTAGCACAGATACGCAGTATTTT

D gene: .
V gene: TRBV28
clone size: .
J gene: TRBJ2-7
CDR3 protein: CASSLTGLGSYEQYF
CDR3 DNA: TGTGCCAGCAGTTTAACGGGGCTAGGCTCCTACGAGCAGTACTTC

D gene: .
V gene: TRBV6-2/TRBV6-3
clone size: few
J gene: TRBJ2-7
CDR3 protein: CASSNRYEQYF
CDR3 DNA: TGTGCCAGCAGCAACCGATACGAGCAGTACTTC

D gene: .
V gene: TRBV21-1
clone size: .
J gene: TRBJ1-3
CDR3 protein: CARTHFRGPISGNTIYF
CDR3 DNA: TGTGCCAGAACCCACTTTAGGGGGCCTATCTCTGGAAACACCATATATTTT

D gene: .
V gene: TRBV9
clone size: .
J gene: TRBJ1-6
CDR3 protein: CASQREGGSPLHF
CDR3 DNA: TGTGCCAGCCAGCGGGAGGGGGGTTCACCCCTCCACTTT

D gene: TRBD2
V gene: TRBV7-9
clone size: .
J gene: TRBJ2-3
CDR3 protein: CASSLVAGGTDTQYF
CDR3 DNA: TGTGCCAGCAGCTTAGTGGCGGGAGGTACAGATACGCAGTATTTT

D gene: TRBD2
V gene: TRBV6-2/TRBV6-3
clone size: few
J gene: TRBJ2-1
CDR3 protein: CASSSLGTSVNNEQFF
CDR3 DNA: TGTGCCAGCAGTTCGCTCGGGACTAGCGTAAACAATGAGCAGTTCTTC

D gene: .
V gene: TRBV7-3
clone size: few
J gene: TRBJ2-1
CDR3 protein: CASSLTIRSYNEQFF
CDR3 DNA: TGTGCCAGCAGCTTAACCATCCGCTCCTACAATGAGCAGTTCTTC

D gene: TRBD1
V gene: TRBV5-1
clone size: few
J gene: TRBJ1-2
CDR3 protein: CASSNTPGGGIDGYTF
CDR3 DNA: TGCGCCAGCAGCAACACTCCAGGGGGCGGGATAGATGGCTACACCTTC

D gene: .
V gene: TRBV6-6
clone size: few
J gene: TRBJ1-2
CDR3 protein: CASSYSRTNYGYTF
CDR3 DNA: TGTGCCAGCAGTTACTCGAGGACCAACTATGGCTACACCTTC

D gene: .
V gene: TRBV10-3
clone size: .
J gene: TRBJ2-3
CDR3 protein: CAISEPEGLGFTDTQYF
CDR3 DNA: TGTGCCATCAGTGAGCCCGAGGGGTTGGGTTTCACAGATACGCAGTATTTT

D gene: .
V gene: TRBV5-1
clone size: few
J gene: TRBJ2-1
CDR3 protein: CASSWDPSPYNEQFF
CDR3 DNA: TGCGCCAGCAGCTGGGACCCTAGCCCTTACAATGAGCAGTTCTTC

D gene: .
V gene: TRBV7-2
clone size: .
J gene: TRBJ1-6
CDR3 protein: CASSLEGGSPLHF
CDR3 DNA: TGTGCCAGCAGCTTAGAAGGGGGTTCACCCCTCCACTTT

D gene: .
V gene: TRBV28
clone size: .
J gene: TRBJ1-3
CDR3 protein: CASSLPGNAGNTIYF
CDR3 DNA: TGTGCCAGCAGTTTACCCGGGAATGCTGGAAACACCATATATTTT

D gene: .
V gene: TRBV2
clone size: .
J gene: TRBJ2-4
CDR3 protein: CASSDVGTNIQYF
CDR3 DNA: TGTGCCAGCAGTGATGTCGGGACCAACATTCAGTACTTC

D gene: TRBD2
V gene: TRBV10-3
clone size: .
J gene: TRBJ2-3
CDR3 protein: CAVQREPIDTQYF
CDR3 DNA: TGTGCCGTTCAGCGGGAGCCTATAGATACGCAGTATTTT

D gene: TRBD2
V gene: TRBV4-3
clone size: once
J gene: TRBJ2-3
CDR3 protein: CASSQAKAGGSTDTQYF
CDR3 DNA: TGCGCCAGCAGCCAAGCCAAAGCGGGAGGGAGCACAGATACGCAGTATTTT

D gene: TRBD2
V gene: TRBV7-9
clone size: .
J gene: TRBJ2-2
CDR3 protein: CASSRGLVNTGELFF
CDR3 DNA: TGTGCCAGCAGCCGGGGACTAGTTAACACCGGGGAGCTGTTTTTT

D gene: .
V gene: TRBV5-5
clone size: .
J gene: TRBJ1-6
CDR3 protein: CASSLQQVNSPLHF
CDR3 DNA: TGTGCCAGCAGCTTGCAACAGGTTAATTCACCCCTCCACTTT

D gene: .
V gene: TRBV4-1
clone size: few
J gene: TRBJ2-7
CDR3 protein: CASSQGEGPYEQYF
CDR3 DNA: TGCGCCAGCAGCCAAGGAGAAGGGCCCTACGAGCAGTACTTC

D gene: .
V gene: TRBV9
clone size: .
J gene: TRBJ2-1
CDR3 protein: CASSPGGRRPNEQFF
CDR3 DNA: TGTGCCAGCAGCCCAGGGGGGCGTCGGCCCAATGAGCAGTTCTTC

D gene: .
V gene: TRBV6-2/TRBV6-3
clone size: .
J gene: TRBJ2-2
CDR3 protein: CASSGGRDRRNTGELFF
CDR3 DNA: TGTGCCAGCAGTGGGGGGCGGGATCGCCGGAACACCGGGGAGCTGTTTTTT